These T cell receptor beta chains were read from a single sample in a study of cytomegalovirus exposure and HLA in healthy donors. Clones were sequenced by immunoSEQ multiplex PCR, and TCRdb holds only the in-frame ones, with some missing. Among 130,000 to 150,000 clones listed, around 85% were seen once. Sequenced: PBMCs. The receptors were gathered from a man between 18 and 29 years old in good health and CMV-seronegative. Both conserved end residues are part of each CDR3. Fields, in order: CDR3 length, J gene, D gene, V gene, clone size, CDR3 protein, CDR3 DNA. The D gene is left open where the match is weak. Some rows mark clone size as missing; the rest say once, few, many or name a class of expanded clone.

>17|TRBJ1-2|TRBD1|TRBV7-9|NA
CASSLWGLYRGHYGYTF
TGTGCCAGCAGCTTATGGGGACTTTACAGGGGGCATTATGGCTACACCTTC
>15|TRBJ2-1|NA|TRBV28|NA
CASKGNLDPYNEQFF
TGTGCCAGCAAGGGGAACCTAGATCCCTACAATGAGCAGTTCTTC
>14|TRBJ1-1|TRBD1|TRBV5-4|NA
CASSPQGVNTEAFF
TGTGCCAGCAGCCCACAGGGGGTGAACACTGAAGCTTTCTTT
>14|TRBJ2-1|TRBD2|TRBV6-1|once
CASSSRGGHNEQFF
TGTGCCAGCAGTTCGCGGGGGGGGCACAATGAGCAGTTCTTC
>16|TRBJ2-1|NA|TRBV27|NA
CASSPLEGVSYNEQFF
TGTGCCAGCAGTCCCCTCGAGGGCGTTTCCTACAATGAGCAGTTCTTC
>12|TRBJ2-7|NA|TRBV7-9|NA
CASSSIHYEQYF
TGTGCCAGCAGCTCAATCCACTACGAGCAGTACTTC
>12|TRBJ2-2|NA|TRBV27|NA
CASSSGAGELFF
TGTGCCAGCAGTTCAGGGGCCGGGGAGCTGTTTTTT
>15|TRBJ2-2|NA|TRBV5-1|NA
CASSPGGEIPGELFF
TGCGCCAGCAGCCCGGGTGGAGAGATCCCCGGGGAGCTGTTTTTT
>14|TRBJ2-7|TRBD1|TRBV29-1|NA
CSATPGTGFNEQYF
TGCAGCGCGACCCCCGGGACAGGGTTTAACGAGCAGTACTTC
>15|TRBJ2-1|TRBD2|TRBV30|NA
CAWSVRLAGVNEQFF
TGTGCCTGGAGTGTACGACTAGCGGGAGTCAATGAGCAGTTCTTC
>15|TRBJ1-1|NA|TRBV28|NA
CASSPGTPMNTEAFF
TGTGCCAGCAGTCCCGGGACACCTATGAACACTGAAGCTTTCTTT
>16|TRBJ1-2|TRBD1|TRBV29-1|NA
CSGETSGTGGANGYTF
TGCAGCGGAGAAACTTCCGGGACAGGGGGCGCAAATGGCTACACCTTC
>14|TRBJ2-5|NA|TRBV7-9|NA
CASSPPEGGETQYF
TGTGCCAGCAGCCCGCCGGAGGGCGGAGAGACCCAGTACTTC
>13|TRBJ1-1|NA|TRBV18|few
CASSPPMNTEAFF
TGTGCCAGCTCACCCCCAATGAACACTGAAGCTTTCTTT
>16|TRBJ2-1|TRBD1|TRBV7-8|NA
CASSLQDRGSYNEQFF
TGTGCCAGCAGCTTACAAGACAGGGGCTCCTACAATGAGCAGTTCTTC
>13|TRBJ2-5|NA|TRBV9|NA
CASSTRGWETQYF
TGTGCCAGCAGCACCAGGGGTTGGGAGACCCAGTACTTC
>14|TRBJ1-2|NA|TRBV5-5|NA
CASSLGWGGEGYTF
TGTGCCAGCAGCTTGGGATGGGGAGGAGAAGGCTACACCTTC
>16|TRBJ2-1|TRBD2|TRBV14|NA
CASSQGRTSAYNEQFF
TGTGCCAGCAGCCAAGGGAGGACTAGCGCTTACAATGAGCAGTTCTTC
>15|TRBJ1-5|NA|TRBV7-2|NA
CASSLDGQGRQPQHF
TGTGCCAGCAGCTTAGATGGGCAGGGCCGCCAGCCCCAGCATTTT
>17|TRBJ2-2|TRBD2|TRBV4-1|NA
CASSQGPSGVITGELFF
TGCGCCAGCAGCCAAGGGCCTAGCGGGGTGATCACCGGGGAGCTGTTTTTT
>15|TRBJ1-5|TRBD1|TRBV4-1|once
CASSLVQGEYQPQHF
TGCGCCAGCAGCTTGGTACAGGGGGAGTATCAGCCCCAGCATTTT
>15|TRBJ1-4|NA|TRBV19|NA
CASSTRPATNEKLFF
TGTGCCAGTAGTACGCGGCCCGCAACTAATGAAAAACTGTTTTTT
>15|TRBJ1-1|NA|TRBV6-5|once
CASSTTQTGNTEAFF
TGTGCCAGCAGCACTACCCAGACAGGGAACACTGAAGCTTTCTTT
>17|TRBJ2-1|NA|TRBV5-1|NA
CASSLGIPGRGLNEQFF
TGCGCCAGCAGCTTGGGAATTCCGGGCAGGGGTCTCAATGAGCAGTTCTTC
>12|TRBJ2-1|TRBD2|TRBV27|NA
CASSPGGAGQFF
TGTGCCAGCAGTCCCGGGGGGGCAGGGCAGTTCTTC
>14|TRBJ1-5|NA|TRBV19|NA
CASSTQPRDQPQHF
TGTGCCAGTAGTACTCAACCCAGGGATCAGCCCCAGCATTTT